This T cell receptor (beta chain) originates from a study of blood T cell repertoires in COVID-19. TCRdb's copy holds only in-frame clones and misses some; the assay was immunoSEQ multiplex PCR. The repertoire has about 41,000 clones, about 87% of them found once; the top ten carry about 3.7%. The CDR3 totals 14 residues. Germline loops: CDR1 SEHNR, CDR2 FQNEAQ (reference sequence). Trimming at V came to 5 bases and at J to 4 bases, leaving 2 bases not matched to a gene. The source of this sequence is a man in his forties or fifties with COVID-19, enrolled during active disease. The chain couples TRBV7-9 to TRBJ1-4; 9 positions match TRBD1. Sample: peripheral blood. The CDR3 nucleotides are TGTGCCAGCAGCCAGGGACAGGGTAATGAAAAACTGTTTTTT. It yields the protein CASSQGQGNEKLFF.